This T cell receptor beta chain was obtained from a study of beta chain features in type 1 diabetes. All sorted populations exceeded 98% purity. To note about this clone: Its target is unknown. This CDR3 is also generated by other DNA sequences in the sample.

Study conclusions and caveats: It was among patients, rather than healthy donors, that naive, central memory and Treg TCRB repertoires appeared more similar. When Type 1 diabetes patients were examined, their TCRB CDR3s proved moderately but significantly shorter in all four CD4+ subsets.

The authors reverse transcribed all of the isolated RNA, so sequencing captured expressed TCRB transcripts. Assay: immunoSEQ multiplex PCR; the TCRdb copy retains only in-frame clones and omits some. Among 500,000 to 850,000 clones listed, roughly 13% were seen once. Germline V gene data show CDR1 as GTSNPN and CDR2 as SVGIG (reference sequence). CDR3 length: 13 amino acids. Trimming left V 1 base short and J 2 bases short, with 6 bases between. The sample comprised naive CD4+ T cells from blood. The sequence derives from a man aged 18 to 29 with type 1 diabetes. The chain links TRBV30 to TRBJ1-5, with TRBD1 as a possible D gene (5 bases). The CDR3: CAWSGGGNQPQHF. The CDR3, as DNA: TGTGCCTGGAGTGGGGGCGGCAATCAGCCCCAGCATTTT.